This T cell receptor (beta chain) emerged from a study of cytomegalovirus exposure and HLA in healthy donors. Study-wide background: An earlier analysis found fewer than 120 million unique TCR beta sequences from approximately 190 million T cells. Study observations and caveats: The study recorded 164 TCR beta chains that were cytomegalovirus-associated.

Primers included in the PCR were 60 Vbeta and 13 Jbeta primers. Libraries were prepared by immunoSEQ multiplex PCR; TCRdb keeps only in-frame clonotypes and omits some of them. The repertoire holds approximately 150,000 clones, with around 83% as singletons. This clone was observed once. Its specificity is not known. The receptor was isolated from a young man in good health and CMV-seropositive. The sample was PBMCs.

CDR3 sequence reads: CASSHGTGQPQHF. Written as DNA, the CDR3 is TGTGCCAGCAGTCACGGGACAGGGCAGCCCCAGCATTTT. The rearrangement uses TRBV28 and TRBJ1-5, with TRBD1 matching 9 bases. After removal of 5 bases from V and 7 bases from J, the junction contained 3 bases not matched to a gene. This CDR3 comprises 13 residues. Germline V gives CDR1 MDHEN, CDR2 SYDVKM.